This T cell receptor (beta chain) was sequenced for a study of cytomegalovirus exposure and HLA in healthy donors. Study observations and caveats: Being productive about 90% or about 30% of the time was typical of most TCR beta V segments in an earlier analysis. As a later analysis showed, a missense DCLRE1C variant was linked to trimming of TCR beta V- and J-genes. More clonal expansion characterized HLA-associated TCR beta chains than equally common others in a later analysis.

PCR employed 60 Vbeta and 13 Jbeta primers. Profiling relied on immunoSEQ multiplex PCR, and the TCRdb table lists in-frame clones only, not all of them. The table records tens of thousands of clones, 40% to 60% of them present only once. Only a few counts were recorded for this clone. Its target is not known. CDR3 length: 15 residues. Germline V lookup: CDR1 MNHEY, CDR2 SVGAGI. Trimming removed 0 bases at V and 7 bases at J, with 15 bases between. This clonotype was sampled from a human donor in good health. The V call is TRBV6-5, the J call TRBJ1-1; D is uncertain. The sample consisted of PBMCs. CDR3 coding DNA: TGTGCCAGCAGTTACTCGGTCGTGGGGAGTGGTGAAGCTTTCTTT. The encoded protein is CASSYSVVGSGEAFF.